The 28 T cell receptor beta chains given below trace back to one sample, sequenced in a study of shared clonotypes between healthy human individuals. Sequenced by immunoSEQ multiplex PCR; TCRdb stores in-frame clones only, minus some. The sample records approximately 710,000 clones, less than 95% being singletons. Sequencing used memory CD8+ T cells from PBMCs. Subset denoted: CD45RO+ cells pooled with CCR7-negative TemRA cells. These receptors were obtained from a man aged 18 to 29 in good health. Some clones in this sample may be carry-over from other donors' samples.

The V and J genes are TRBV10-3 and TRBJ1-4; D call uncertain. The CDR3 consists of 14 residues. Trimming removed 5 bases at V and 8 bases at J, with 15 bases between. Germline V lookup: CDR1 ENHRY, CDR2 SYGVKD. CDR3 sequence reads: CAISNSEVGEKLFF. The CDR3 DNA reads TGTGCCATCAGTAACAGCGAAGTAGGCGAAAAACTGTTTTTT.

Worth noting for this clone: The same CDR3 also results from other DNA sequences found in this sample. The CDR3 here is CASSLGTGTYEQYF. The DNA of the CDR3 is TGTGCCAGCAGCTTAGGGACAGGAACCTACGAGCAGTACTTC. The V gene is TRBV7-9, the J gene TRBJ2-7, with 7 nucleotides matching TRBD1. The germline gives CDR1 SEHNR, CDR2 FQNEAQ (reference sequence). Unmatched junction bases numbered 2, after V lost 1 base and J lost 2 bases. CDR3 length equals 14 residues.

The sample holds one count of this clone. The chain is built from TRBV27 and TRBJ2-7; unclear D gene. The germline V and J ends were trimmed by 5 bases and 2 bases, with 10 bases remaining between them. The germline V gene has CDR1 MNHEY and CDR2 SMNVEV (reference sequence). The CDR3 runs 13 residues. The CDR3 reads CASSGPQAYEQYF. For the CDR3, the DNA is TGTGCCAGCAGTGGGCCTCAAGCCTACGAGCAGTACTTC.

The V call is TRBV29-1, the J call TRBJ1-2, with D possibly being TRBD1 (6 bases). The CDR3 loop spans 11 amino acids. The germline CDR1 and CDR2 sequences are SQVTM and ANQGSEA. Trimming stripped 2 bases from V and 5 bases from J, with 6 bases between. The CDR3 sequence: CSVERGYGYTF. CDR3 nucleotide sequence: TGCAGCGTTGAAAGGGGGTATGGCTACACCTTC.

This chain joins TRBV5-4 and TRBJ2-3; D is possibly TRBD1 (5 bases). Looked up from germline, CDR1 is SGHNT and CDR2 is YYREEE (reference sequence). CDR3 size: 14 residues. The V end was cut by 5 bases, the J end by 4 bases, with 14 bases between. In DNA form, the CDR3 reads TGTGCCAGCAGTTTAAGTAGGGGTGCAGATACGCAGTATTTT. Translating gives CASSLSRGADTQYF.

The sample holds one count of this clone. DNA of the CDR3: TGTGCCAGCAGCTCATGGGGGAGCACAGATACGCAGTATTTT. Protein product: CASSSWGSTDTQYF. V gene TRBV7-9 combines with J gene TRBJ2-3; the D call may be TRBD1 or TRBD2 (5 bases each). CDR1 is SEHNR, CDR2 FQNEAQ, per germline (reference sequence). V lost 4 bases and J lost 0, with 8 bases in between. This CDR3 contains 14 residues.

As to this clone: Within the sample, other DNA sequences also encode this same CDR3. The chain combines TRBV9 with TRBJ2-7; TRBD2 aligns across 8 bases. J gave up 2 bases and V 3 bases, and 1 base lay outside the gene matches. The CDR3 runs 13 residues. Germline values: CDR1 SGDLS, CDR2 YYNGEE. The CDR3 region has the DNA TGTGCCAGCAGCGCGGGACTAGCCTACGAGCAGTACTTC. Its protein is CASSAGLAYEQYF.

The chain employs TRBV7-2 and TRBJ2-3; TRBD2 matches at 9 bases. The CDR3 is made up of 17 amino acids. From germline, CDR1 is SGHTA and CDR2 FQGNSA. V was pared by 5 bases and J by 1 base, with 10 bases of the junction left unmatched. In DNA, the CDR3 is TGTGCCAGCAGCCCCATTCTCGAGCGGGGGGGCACAGATACGCAGTATTTT. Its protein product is CASSPILERGGTDTQYF.

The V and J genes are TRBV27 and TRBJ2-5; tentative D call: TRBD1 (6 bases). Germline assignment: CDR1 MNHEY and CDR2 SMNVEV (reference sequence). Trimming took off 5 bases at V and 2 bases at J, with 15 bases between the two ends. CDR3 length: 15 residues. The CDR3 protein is CASSARGDLQETQYF. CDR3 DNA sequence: TGTGCCAGCAGTGCCAGGGGAGACCTACAAGAGACCCAGTACTTC.

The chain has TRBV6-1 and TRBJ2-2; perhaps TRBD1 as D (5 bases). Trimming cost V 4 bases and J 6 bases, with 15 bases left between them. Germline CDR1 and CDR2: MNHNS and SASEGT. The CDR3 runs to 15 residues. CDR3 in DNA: TGTGCCAGCAGTGGTGGCAGGGTCGAAGCCGGGGAGCTGTTTTTT. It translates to CASSGGRVEAGELFF.

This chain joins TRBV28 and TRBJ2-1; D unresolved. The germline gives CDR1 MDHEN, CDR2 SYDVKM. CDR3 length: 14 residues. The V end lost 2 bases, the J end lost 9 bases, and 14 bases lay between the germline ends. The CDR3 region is CASSLRLKRSEQFF. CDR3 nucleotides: TGTGCCAGCAGTTTAAGGTTGAAGCGTAGTGAGCAGTTCTTC.

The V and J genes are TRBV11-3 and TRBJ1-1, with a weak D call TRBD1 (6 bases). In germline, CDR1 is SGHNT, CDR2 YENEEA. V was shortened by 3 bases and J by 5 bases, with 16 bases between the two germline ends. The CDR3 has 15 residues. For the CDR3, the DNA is TGTGCCAGCAGCTTGGGGGGGCAGGGATTTACTGAAGCTTTCTTT. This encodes CASSLGGQGFTEAFF.

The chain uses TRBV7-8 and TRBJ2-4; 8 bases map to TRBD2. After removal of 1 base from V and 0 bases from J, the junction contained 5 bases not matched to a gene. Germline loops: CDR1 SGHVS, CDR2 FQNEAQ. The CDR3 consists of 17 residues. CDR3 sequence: CASSLVRAGVAKNIQYF. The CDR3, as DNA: TGTGCCAGCAGCTTAGTTCGAGCGGGAGTAGCCAAAAACATTCAGTACTTC. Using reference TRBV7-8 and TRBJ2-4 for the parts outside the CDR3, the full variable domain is GAGVSQSPRYKVAKRGQDVALRCDPISGHVSLFWYQQALGQGPEFLTYFQNEAQLDKSGLPSDRFFAERPEGSVSTLKIQRTQQEDSAVYLCASSLVRAGVAKNIQYFGAGTRLSVL.

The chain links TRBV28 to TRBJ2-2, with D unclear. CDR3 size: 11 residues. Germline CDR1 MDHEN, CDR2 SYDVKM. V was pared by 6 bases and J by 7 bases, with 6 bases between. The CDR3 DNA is TGTGCCAGCAGCTCCGGCGGGGAGCTGTTTTTT. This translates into CASSSGGELFF. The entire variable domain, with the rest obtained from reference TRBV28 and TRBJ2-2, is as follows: DVKVTQSSRYLVKRTGEKVFLECVQDMDHENMFWYRQDPGLGLRLIYFSYDVKMKEKGDIPEGYSVSREKKERFSLILESASTNQTSMYLCASSSGGELFFGEGSRLTVL.

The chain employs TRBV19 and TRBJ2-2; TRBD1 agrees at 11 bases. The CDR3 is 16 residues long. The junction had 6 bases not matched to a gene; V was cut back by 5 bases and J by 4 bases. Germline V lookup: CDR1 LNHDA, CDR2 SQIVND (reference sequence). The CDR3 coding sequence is TGTGCCAGTAGTCTCTGGACAGGGGGCGTCACCGGGGAGCTGTTTTTT. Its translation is CASSLWTGGVTGELFF.

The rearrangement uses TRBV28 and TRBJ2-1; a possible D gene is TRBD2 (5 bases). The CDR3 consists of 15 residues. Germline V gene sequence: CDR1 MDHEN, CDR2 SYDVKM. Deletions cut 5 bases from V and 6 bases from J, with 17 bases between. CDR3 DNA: TGTGCCAGCAGTCTTGGGTGGTCGGGGATCAATGAGCAGTTCTTC. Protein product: CASSLGWSGINEQFF.

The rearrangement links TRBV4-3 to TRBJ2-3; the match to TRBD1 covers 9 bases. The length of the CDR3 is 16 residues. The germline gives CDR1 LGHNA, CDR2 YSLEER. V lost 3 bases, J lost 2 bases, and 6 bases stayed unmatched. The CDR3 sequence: CASSQLRDRATDTQYF. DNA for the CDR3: TGCGCCAGCAGCCAGCTCCGGGACAGGGCCACAGATACGCAGTATTTT.

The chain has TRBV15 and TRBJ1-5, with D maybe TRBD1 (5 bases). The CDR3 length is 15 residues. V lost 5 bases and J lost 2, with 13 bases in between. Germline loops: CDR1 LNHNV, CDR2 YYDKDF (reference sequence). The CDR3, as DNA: TGTGCCACCAGCCAGTGGGGACGGCGCAATCAGCCCCAGCATTTT. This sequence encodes CATSQWGRRNQPQHF.

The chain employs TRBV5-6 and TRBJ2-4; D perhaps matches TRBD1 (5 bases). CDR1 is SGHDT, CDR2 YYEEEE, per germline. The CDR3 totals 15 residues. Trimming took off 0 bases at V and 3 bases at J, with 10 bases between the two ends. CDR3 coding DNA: TGTGCCAGCAGCTTGGAAGGGGTGGGCAAAAACATTCAGTACTTC. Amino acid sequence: CASSLEGVGKNIQYF.

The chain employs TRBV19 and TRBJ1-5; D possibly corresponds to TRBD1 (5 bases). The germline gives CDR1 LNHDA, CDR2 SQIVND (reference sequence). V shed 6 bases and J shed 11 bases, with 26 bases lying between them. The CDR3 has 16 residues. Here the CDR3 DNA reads TGTGCCAGTAGATTGAGGGAAGGACCGTCTCAAGGGGCCCAGCATTTT. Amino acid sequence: CASRLREGPSQGAQHF.

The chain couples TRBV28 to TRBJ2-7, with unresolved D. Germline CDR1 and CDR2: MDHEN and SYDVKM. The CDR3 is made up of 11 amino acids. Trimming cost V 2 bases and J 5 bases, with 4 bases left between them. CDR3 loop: CASSLNNEQYF. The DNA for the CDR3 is TGTGCCAGCAGTTTAAATAACGAGCAGTACTTC.

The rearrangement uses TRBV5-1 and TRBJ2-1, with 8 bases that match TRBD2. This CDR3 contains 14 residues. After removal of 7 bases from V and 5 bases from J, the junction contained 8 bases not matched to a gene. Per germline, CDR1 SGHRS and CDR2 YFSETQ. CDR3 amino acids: CASRRGETNNEQFF. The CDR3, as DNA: TGCGCCAGCCGGCGGGGGGAAACCAACAATGAGCAGTTCTTC. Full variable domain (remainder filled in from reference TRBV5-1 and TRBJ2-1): KAGVTQTPRYLIKTRGQQVTLSCSPISGHRSVSWYQQTPGQGLQFLFEYFSETQRNKGNFPGRFSGRQFSNSRSEMNVSTLELGDSALYLCASRRGETNNEQFFGPGTRLTVL.

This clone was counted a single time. The DNA for the CDR3 is TGTGCCAGCAGTTTATCTCAGGGAAACACTGAAGCTTTCTTT. Protein sequence: CASSLSQGNTEAFF. The chain recombines TRBV28 with TRBJ1-1; possibly TRBD1 for D (5 bases). The CDR3 has 14 residues. CDR1 is MDHEN, CDR2 SYDVKM, per germline. The V and J ends lost 1 base and 2 bases respectively, with 8 bases between them.

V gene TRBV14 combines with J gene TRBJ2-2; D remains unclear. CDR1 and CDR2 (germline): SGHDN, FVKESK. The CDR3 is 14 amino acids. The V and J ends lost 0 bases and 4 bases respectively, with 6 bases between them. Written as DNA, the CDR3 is TGTGCCAGCAGCCAAGATTTTTTCACCGGGGAGCTGTTTTTT. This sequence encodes CASSQDFFTGELFF.

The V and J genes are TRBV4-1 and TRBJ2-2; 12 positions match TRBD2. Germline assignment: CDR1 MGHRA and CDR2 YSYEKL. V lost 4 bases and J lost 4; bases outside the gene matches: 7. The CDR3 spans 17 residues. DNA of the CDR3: TGCGCCAGCAGCCGGTCGCTAGCGGGAGGGCGCACCGGGGAGCTGTTTTTT. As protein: CASSRSLAGGRTGELFF.

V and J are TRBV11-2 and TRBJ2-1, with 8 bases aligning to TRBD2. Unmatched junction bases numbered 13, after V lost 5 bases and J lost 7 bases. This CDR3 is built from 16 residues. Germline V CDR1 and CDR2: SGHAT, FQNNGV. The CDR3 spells CASSPPRGSGTNEQFF. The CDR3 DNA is TGTGCCAGCAGCCCACCCCGGGGTAGCGGGACTAATGAGCAGTTCTTC.

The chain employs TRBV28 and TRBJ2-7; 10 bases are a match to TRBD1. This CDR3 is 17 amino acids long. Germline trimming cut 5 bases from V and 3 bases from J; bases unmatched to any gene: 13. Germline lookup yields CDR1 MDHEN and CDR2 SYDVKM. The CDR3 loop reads CASSRTELRDRGYEQYF. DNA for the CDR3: TGTGCCAGCAGTCGGACCGAATTACGGGACAGGGGCTACGAGCAGTACTTC.

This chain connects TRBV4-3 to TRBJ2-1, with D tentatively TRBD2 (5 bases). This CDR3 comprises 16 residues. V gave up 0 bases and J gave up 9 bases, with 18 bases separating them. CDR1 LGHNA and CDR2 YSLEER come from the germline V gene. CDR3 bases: TGCGCCAGCAGCCAAGAATCCGGGGTTCGGTTAAGTGAGCAGTTCTTC. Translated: CASSQESGVRLSEQFF.